This T cell receptor beta chain was obtained from a study of cytomegalovirus exposure and HLA in healthy donors. Overall study results and limits: The study put roughly 160 TCR beta chains on its list as cytomegalovirus-associated.

Though probably carrying unrecorded immune exposures, donors were nominally healthy at sampling. From germline, CDR1 is MNHEY and CDR2 SMNVEV (reference sequence). V gave up 8 bases and J gave up 2 bases; unmatched junction bases: 13. The CDR3 consists of 17 residues. With regard to this clone: As yet, its antigen is unknown.

The PCR contained 60 Vbeta and 13 Jbeta primers. Original handling: A follow-up analysis tallied some 80 million unique TCR beta chains, roughly 11 million shared. Some clones are missing from TCRdb's copy, which holds only in-frame ones; the method was immunoSEQ multiplex PCR. The V and J calls and clone size come from that table; D and trimming were worked out from the DNA. The data hold about 140,000 clones, with approximately 70% observed a single time. This rearrangement joins TRBV27 to TRBJ2-3, with 10 bases fitting TRBD2. The sequenced sample was PBMCs. This receptor was taken from a woman aged 60-75 years in good health and CMV-seronegative. The CDR3 DNA sequence: TGTGCCAGCTATTATCCCTCACTAGCGGGATACACAGATACGCAGTATTTT. It specifies CASYYPSLAGYTDTQYF.